This T cell receptor (beta chain) was observed in a study of CD8 T cells in Susac syndrome. Germline lookup yields CDR1 SGHNT and CDR2 YENEEA. Trimming left V 4 bases short and J 6 bases short, with 10 bases between. The CDR3 contains 13 residues. Reverse transcription of roughly 0.45 to 1 ug RNA used random hexamers. In TCRdb, the immunoSEQ multiplex PCR reads were re-called with MiXCR into one record per CDR3 protein. The sample has some 250,000 distinct CDR3 sequences; 95% to 97% are singletons. Sequenced: CD4+ T cells from PBMCs. The TCR comes from a human donor with Susac syndrome. The V call is TRBV11-3, the J call TRBJ2-1; a weak D match, TRBD2 (5 bases). The CDR3 spells CASSWLAFNEQFF. DNA for the CDR3: TGTGCCAGCAGCTGGCTAGCTTTCAATGAGCAGTTCTTC.